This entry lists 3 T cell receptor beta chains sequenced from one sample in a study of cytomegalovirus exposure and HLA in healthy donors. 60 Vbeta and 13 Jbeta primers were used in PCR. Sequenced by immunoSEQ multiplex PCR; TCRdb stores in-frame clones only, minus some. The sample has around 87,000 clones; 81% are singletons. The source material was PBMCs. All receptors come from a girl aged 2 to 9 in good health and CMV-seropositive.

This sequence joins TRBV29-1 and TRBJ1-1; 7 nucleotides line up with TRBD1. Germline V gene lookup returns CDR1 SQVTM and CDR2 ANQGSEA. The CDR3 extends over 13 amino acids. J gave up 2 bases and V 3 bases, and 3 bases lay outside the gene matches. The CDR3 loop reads CSVDQGGNTEAFF. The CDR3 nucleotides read TGCAGCGTTGATCAGGGGGGTAACACTGAAGCTTTCTTT.

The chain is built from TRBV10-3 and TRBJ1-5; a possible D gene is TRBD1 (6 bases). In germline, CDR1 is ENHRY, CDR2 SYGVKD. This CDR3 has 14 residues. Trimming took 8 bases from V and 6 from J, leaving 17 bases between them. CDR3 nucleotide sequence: TGTGCCATCCAGGAAGGGGGTTTGGGTCAGCCCCAGCATTTT. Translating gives CAIQEGGLGQPQHF.

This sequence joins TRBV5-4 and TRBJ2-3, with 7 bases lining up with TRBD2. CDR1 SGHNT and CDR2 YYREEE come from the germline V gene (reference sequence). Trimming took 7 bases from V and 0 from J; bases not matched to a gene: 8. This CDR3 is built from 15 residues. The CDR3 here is CASRIWGGSTDTQYF. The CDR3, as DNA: TGTGCCAGCCGAATCTGGGGAGGGAGCACAGATACGCAGTATTTT.